This T cell receptor beta chain was recorded in a study of blood T cell repertoires in COVID-19 (dated by TCRdb to the early 2020s). Study-level background: Collaborator samples came from the United States, Italy and Spain and covered acute and convalescent phases of COVID-19. The prospective study material was composed of cDNA or gDNA derived from T cells, B-cell-depleted T cells, or PBMCs. Subjects who had been exposed to COVID-19, were actively infected with it, or had recovered from it provided the deeply sampled blood TCRbeta repertoires that made up the dataset. A freely available public database, intended as a resource for researchers studying the immune response to SARS-CoV-2, is where the repertoires were released. The samples were drawn from the first 160 participants of the ongoing ImmuneRACE study and from 1,254 subjects provided by 6 global collaborators. Sample metadata almost always included a de-identified subject ID, COVID-19 status, age in years and sex. Where available, HLA class I and class II types were obtained from metadata supplied by the sample provider rather than from assay-based typing. On the study overall, not on this receptor specifically: The quantity of clinical and demographic metadata differed by source and by participant and was supplied without curation.

Note on this clone: The target of this receptor is not known. Base qualities are not at hand, and no much larger clone is one base apart.

TCRbeta CDR3 regions were amplified from genomic DNA using the immunoSEQ Assay, a bias-controlled multiplex PCR. Per the source publication's procedure: The number of nucleated cells in each sample was estimated by amplification of reference gene primers within the assay. To quantify the absolute abundance of each unique TCRbeta CDR3 rearrangement, sequence reads were collapsed and filtered. For each sample, productive Simpson clonality was calculated as the square root of Simpson's diversity index over productive rearrangements. The clones in this table, taken by TCRdb from immuneACCESS, are in-frame only. Not every clone is retained; where verified, under half of the shortfall comes from an unresolved V gene, and the cause of the rest is unknown. From that table come the V and J calls and clone size; the DNA was used to work out D and trimming. Recorded for this sample are over 150,000 clones; 88% of them occurred a single time. The top ten constitute roughly 8.9% of the sample.

Participants in the prospective study were enrolled through a virtual design, were aged about 18 to 100 years, and lived in approximately 25 United States geographic areas. In the prospective study, cohorts were assigned on the basis of participant-reported clinical history obtained from a screening survey and a study questionnaire. ImmuneRACE Cohort 3 recovered participants were defined by two consecutive negative NP/OP PCR tests, healthcare professional clearance, or symptom resolution. In the prospective study, mobile phlebotomists collected whole blood, serum and a nasopharyngeal or oropharyngeal swab from each participant. Participants in the prospective study had the option to provide additional blood draws and questionnaires over a 2-month period. Before DNA extraction, blood samples from the prospective study were shipped at room temperature or frozen. From the germline V gene (reference sequence), CDR1 is LNHDA and CDR2 is SQIVND. Its CDR3 holds 14 amino acids, cysteine through phenylalanine. Left in the record is the CDR3 DNA by itself, 42 bases read in frame from the first base. The germline ends are 8 bases apart after V is trimmed by 3 bases and J by 5 bases.

Here the chain combines TRBV19 and TRBJ1-6, with the D gene not clear enough to name. This receptor was taken from a woman under 30 who had recovered from COVID-19. Sample: PBMCs or T cells enriched from blood (not recorded which). The nucleotides read TGTGCCAGTAGTATTAGAGGGAATAATTCACCCCTCCACTTT. Its coded protein is CASSIRGNNSPLHF.